Shown below are 20 T cell receptor beta chains from a single sample sequenced in a study of T-cell reconstitution after alpha-beta-depleted transplantation in children. As it was prepared, the TCRbeta library received unique molecular identifiers. TCRdb redid the calling of the PCR reads with MiXCR, one entry per CDR3 protein. The table includes hundreds of thousands of distinct CDR3 sequences, approximately 14% detected once. The source was PBMCs, collected before TCRalphabeta/CD19-depleted stem cell transplant. The receptors derive from a girl aged 2 to 9 with congenital amegakaryocytic thrombocytopenia, due to receive a stem cell transplant.

This clonotype was picked up a small number of times. J is TRBJ2-7 and V is TRBV30; no clear D gene. V was cut by 4 bases and J by 6 bases, with 13 bases left in between. The CDR3 is 12 amino acids. Looked up from germline, CDR1 is GTSNPN and CDR2 is SVGIG (reference sequence). Written as DNA, the CDR3 is TGTGCCTGGATCAAACCCCCAGGCGAGCAGTACTTC. Amino acid sequence: CAWIKPPGEQYF.

This clonotype was recorded at least ten times. The chain's CDR3 is CASSRDRDSTEAFF. The CDR3 DNA reads TGTGCCAGCAGTCGCGACAGGGACTCCACTGAAGCTTTCTTT. V gene TRBV12-3 or TRBV12-4 combines with J gene TRBJ1-1, with 7 bases aligning to TRBD1. The CDR3 sequence is 14 residues long. J gave up 4 bases and V 5 bases, and 7 bases lay outside the gene matches.

To note about this clonotype: Being one base from a much bigger clone, this may be a read error. No conserved phenylalanine or tryptophan is present at the end of the CDR3, so a read error is the likely explanation. V gene TRBV12-3 or TRBV12-4 combines with J gene TRBJ2-1, with 9 positions matching TRBD2. The CDR3 is made up of 14 amino acids. V shed 7 bases, J shed 6 bases, and the junction held 7 bases outside the gene matches. Here the CDR3 reads CASISGTSFNEQFS. DNA of the CDR3: TGTGCCAGCATTAGTGGGACTAGCTTCAATGAGCAGTTCTCC.

There are many counts of this clonotype. V usage is TRBV7-7 and J usage is TRBJ2-1; TRBD2 might be the D (6 bases). Trimming removed 0 bases from V and 2 bases from J, with 11 bases in between. This CDR3 has 16 amino acids. Germline-derived CDR1 and CDR2 are SSHAT and FNYEAQ (reference sequence). The CDR3 DNA reads TGTGCCAGCAGCTTAGCCCCGGGAGCCCCCTACAATGAGCAGTTCTTC. It translates to CASSLAPGAPYNEQFF.

V usage is TRBV3-1 and J usage is TRBJ2-7, with D possibly matching TRBD2 (7 bases). The CDR3 is 15 residues long. Per germline, CDR1 LGHDT and CDR2 YNNKEL (reference sequence). V shed 6 bases and J shed 1 base, with 16 bases lying between them. CDR3: CASSRGASGSYEQYF. CDR3 bases: TGTGCCAGCAGTAGGGGGGCTAGCGGATCCTACGAGCAGTACTTC.

At least ten counts were recorded for this clonotype. This chain connects TRBV20-1 to TRBJ2-1; 10 bases are shared with TRBD2. Germline CDR1 is DFQATT and CDR2 is SNEGSKA (reference sequence). Germline trimming cut 2 bases from V and 4 bases from J; bases unmatched to any gene: 8. There are 16 residues in the CDR3. The CDR3 reads CSARSPGTSEYNEQFF. CDR3 nucleotide sequence: TGCAGTGCTAGATCCCCCGGGACTAGCGAATACAATGAGCAGTTCTTC.

This clonotype has a handful of counts. This chain connects TRBV3-1 to TRBJ1-1; 8 nucleotides match TRBD1. CDR1 LGHDT and CDR2 YNNKEL come from the germline V gene (reference sequence). V lost 3 bases and J lost 6; bases outside the gene matches: 15. The CDR3 is made up of 17 amino acids. CDR3 protein: CASSHSSLDRVLPEAFF. CDR3 coding DNA: TGTGCCAGCAGCCATTCGTCCCTGGACAGGGTGTTGCCTGAAGCTTTCTTT.

The rearrangement joins TRBV25-1 to TRBJ1-1; D is possibly TRBD1 (6 bases). Trimming took off 1 base at V and 0 bases at J, with 15 bases between the two ends. The CDR3 sequence is 17 residues long. CDR1 is MGHDK, CDR2 SYGVNS, per germline. DNA of the CDR3: TGTGCCAGCAGTGAATGGACAGCAAACCCAATGAACACTGAAGCTTTCTTT. This codes for CASSEWTANPMNTEAFF.

V is TRBV5-1 and J is TRBJ2-7, with no clear D. The CDR3 is made up of 13 amino acids. The germline V gene encodes CDR1 SGHRS and CDR2 YFSETQ. Trimming cost V 1 base and J 3 bases, with 8 bases left between them. CDR3 loop: CASSLNWGYEQYF. DNA for the CDR3: TGCGCCAGCAGCTTGAATTGGGGCTACGAGCAGTACTTC.

Many counts were recorded for this clonotype. The chain employs TRBV6-6 and TRBJ1-6; the D is unclear. This CDR3 spans 12 amino acids. Trimming left V 6 bases short and J 8 bases short, with 8 bases between. Germline CDR1 reads MNHNY; CDR2 reads SVGAGI (reference sequence). The CDR3 DNA sequence: TGTGCCAGCAGCCGAAGGGATTCACCCCTCCACTTT. Translation gives CASSRRDSPLHF.

In its sample, this clonotype was seen a few times. The chain combines TRBV20-1 with TRBJ1-5, with TRBD1 identical over 8 bases. Germline loops: CDR1 DFQATT, CDR2 SNEGSKA (reference sequence). J was trimmed by 3 bases and V by 1 base; bases with no gene match: 5. The CDR3 totals 15 residues. The CDR3 coding sequence is TGCAGTGCTAGAGGGACAGGGATCCCCAATCAGCCCCAGCATTTT. Translation: CSARGTGIPNQPQHF.

This clonotype appeared many times. The chain couples TRBV19 to TRBJ2-1, with D maybe TRBD2 (6 bases). Trimming left V 5 bases short and J 10 bases short, with 12 bases between. Looked up from germline, CDR1 is LNHDA and CDR2 is SQIVND (reference sequence). The CDR3 sequence is 12 residues long. CDR3 nucleotide sequence: TGTGCCAGTAGTTATGGCGGAGGGGAGCAGTTCTTC. It codes for CASSYGGGEQFF.

This clonotype has a handful of counts. This chain joins TRBV2 and TRBJ2-3; tentative D call: TRBD1 (6 bases). Germline V gene lookup returns CDR1 SNHLY and CDR2 FYNNEI. Trimming removed 8 bases at V and 6 bases at J, with 18 bases between. The length of the CDR3 is 14 residues. CDR3 amino acids: CASGQRNPRDTQYF. The DNA of the CDR3 is TGTGCCAGCGGACAGCGGAATCCTCGGGATACGCAGTATTTT.

This chain connects TRBV6-1 to TRBJ2-1, with TRBD2 identical over 13 bases. The CDR3 is 19 amino acids. Looked up from germline, CDR1 is MNHNS and CDR2 is SASEGT. The ends lost 1 base at V and 3 bases at J; junction bases unmatched: 9. This CDR3 reads CASSEEGGLAGMIYNEQFF. The CDR3 nucleotides are TGTGCCAGCAGTGAAGAAGGGGGACTAGCGGGAATGATCTACAATGAGCAGTTCTTC.

The chain uses TRBV5-1 and TRBJ2-7; D perhaps matches TRBD2 (5 bases). Germline-derived CDR1 and CDR2 are SGHRS and YFSETQ. V gave up 1 base and J gave up 3 bases, with 8 bases separating them. The CDR3 is 13 amino acids. In nucleotides, the CDR3 is TGCGCCAGCAGCTTGTTTGAGGGCTACGAGCAGTACTTC. Amino acids: CASSLFEGYEQYF.

There are a few counts of this clonotype. The genes are TRBV27 and TRBJ2-3; D unresolved. Germline CDR1 reads MNHEY; CDR2 reads SMNVEV (reference sequence). V lost 7 bases, J lost 2 bases, and 10 bases lay in between. CDR3 length: 13 residues. CDR3: CASKGRITDTQYF. The CDR3 nucleotides are TGTGCCAGCAAGGGCCGAATCACAGATACGCAGTATTTT.

This clonotype was seen a handful of times. This rearrangement joins TRBV29-1 to TRBJ2-4; 12 bases match TRBD2. In germline, CDR1 is SQVTM, CDR2 ANQGSEA. This CDR3 has 18 residues. V was clipped by 0 bases and J by 0 bases; unmatched bases: 6. For the CDR3, the DNA is TGCAGCGTTGAAGATCCGGGACTAGCGGGTCTAGCCAAAAACATTCAGTACTTC. It is translated as CSVEDPGLAGLAKNIQYF.

This clonotype appeared many times. The chain recombines TRBV20-1 with TRBJ2-3, with D possibly TRBD2 on 5 matching bases. This CDR3 comprises 15 residues. Germline lookup yields CDR1 DFQATT and CDR2 SNEGSKA (reference sequence). The V and J ends lost 5 bases and 5 bases respectively, with 20 bases between them. As DNA, the CDR3 is TGCAGTGCTTCAACCTCAGGTGCGGGCCTAGATACGCAGTATTTT. This encodes CSASTSGAGLDTQYF.

This clonotype appeared a few times. The chain has TRBV20-1 and TRBJ2-1; the match to TRBD2 covers 10 bases. Trimming removed 3 bases from V and 6 bases from J; junction bases left unmatched: 5. Germline CDR1 reads DFQATT; CDR2 reads SNEGSKA (reference sequence). The CDR3 extends over 14 amino acids. The CDR3 loop reads CSARSLAGVNEQFF. The CDR3 nucleotides are TGCAGTGCTAGGTCGCTAGCGGGAGTCAATGAGCAGTTCTTC.

This clonotype was counted a few times. This rearrangement joins TRBV20-1 to TRBJ2-2, with 8 bases identical to TRBD1. The CDR3 extends over 15 amino acids. J lost 6 bases, V lost 6 bases, and 12 bases had no gene match. Per germline, CDR1 DFQATT and CDR2 SNEGSKA (reference sequence). This chain's CDR3 is CSAQGATTLAGELFF. The CDR3 DNA reads as TGCAGTGCCCAGGGGGCAACAACATTGGCCGGGGAGCTGTTTTTT.